The TCR beta chain under discussion was sequenced for a study of identical twins. Regarding the study as a whole: Out-of-frame beta sequences exhibited a weaker degree of excess twin sharing.

This clonotype was recorded many times. Its antigen is unidentified. Germline-derived CDR1 and CDR2 are SQVTM and ANQGSEA. The germline V and J ends were trimmed by 0 bases and 6 bases, with 8 bases remaining between them. The CDR3 consists of 12 residues. TCRdb redid the calling of the 5' RACE reads with MiXCR, one entry per CDR3 protein. The table records nearly 650,000 distinct CDR3 sequences, less than 9% of them present only once. This sample also belongs to another study, concerning yellow fever vaccine responses in identical twins.

This sequence originates from a woman in her late teens or twenties in good health. Sequencing used PBMCs. The V gene is TRBV29-1, the J gene TRBJ1-2, with D perhaps TRBD1 (5 bases). The CDR3 region has the DNA TGCAGCGTTGAAGACAGGGAGGATGGCTACACCTTC. This sequence encodes CSVEDREDGYTF.